This T cell receptor beta chain appears in the sequencing data of a study of shared clonotypes between healthy human individuals. Assay: immunoSEQ multiplex PCR; the TCRdb copy retains only in-frame clones and omits some. This sample carries 2 million to 2.5 million clones, under 95% of them seen once, and the ten largest clones take about 0.41%. CDR1 and CDR2 from the germline V gene are MDHEN and SYDVKM. With 3 bases removed from V and 0 bases from J, the gap between germline ends came to 11 bases. There are 15 residues in the CDR3. This clone has just one count. This chain links TRBV28 with TRBJ1-2, with a tentative D call TRBD1 (6 bases). The sequence was collected from a man in his late teens or twenties in good health. Some clones in this sample may be carry-over from other donors' samples. The material sequenced was naive CD4+ T cells from PBMCs. Regarding subset: CD45RA+ positively selected. The CDR3 DNA sequence: TGTGCCAGCAGTTTCGGGGGGGCAGCTAACTATGGCTACACCTTC. This sequence encodes CASSFGGAANYGYTF.